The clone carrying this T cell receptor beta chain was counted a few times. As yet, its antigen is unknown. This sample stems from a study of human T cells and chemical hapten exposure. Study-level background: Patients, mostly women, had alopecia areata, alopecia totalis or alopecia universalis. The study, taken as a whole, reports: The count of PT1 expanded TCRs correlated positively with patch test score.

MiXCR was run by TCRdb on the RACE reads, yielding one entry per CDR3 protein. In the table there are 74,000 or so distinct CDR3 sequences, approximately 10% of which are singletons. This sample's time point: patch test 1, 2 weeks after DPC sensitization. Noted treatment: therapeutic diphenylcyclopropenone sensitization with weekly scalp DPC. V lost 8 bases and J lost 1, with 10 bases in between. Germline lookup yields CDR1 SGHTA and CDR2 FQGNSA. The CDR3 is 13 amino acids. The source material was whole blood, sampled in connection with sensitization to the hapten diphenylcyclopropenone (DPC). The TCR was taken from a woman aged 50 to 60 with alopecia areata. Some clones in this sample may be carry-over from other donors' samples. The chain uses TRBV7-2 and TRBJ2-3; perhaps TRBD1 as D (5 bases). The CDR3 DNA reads TGTGCCAGCTCTCCGACAGGCACAGATACGCAGTATTTT. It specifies CASSPTGTDTQYF.